This record concerns one T cell receptor (beta chain) sequence. Its antigen is as yet unknown. The data belong to a study of identical twins. Findings and limits, study-wide: Donors were not followed over many years; analysis was cross-sectional. In cord blood, abundant beta clonotypes had fewer insertions; memory showed no trend. It was possible that invariant MAIT and iNKT cells partly confounded the zero-insertion analyses.

Germline V lookup: CDR1 SEHNR, CDR2 FQNEAQ (reference sequence). V shed 8 bases, J shed 10 bases, and the junction held 6 bases outside the gene matches. The CDR3 length is 12 residues. cDNA carried unique molecular identifiers, and a universal primer site was added by template switching. TCRdb re-called the 5' RACE reads with MiXCR, one entry per CDR3 protein. This sample yields 1.5 million to 2 million distinct CDR3 sequences, of which under 35% are seen a single time; under 0.35% belongs to the top ten. Sequences were obtained from cord blood. The chain joins TRBV7-9 to TRBJ1-4; 8 positions agree with TRBD1. The sequence came from a newborn girl in good health. CDR3 amino acids: CASSGGDVKLFF. The CDR3 bases are TGTGCCAGCTCAGGGGGCGACGTAAAACTGTTTTTT.